Listed here are 27 T cell receptor beta chains from one sample, sequenced in a study of T cell responses to AZD1222 COVID-19 vaccine. Method: immunoSEQ multiplex PCR; TCRdb's copy keeps in-frame clones and lacks some. The sample records roughly 250,000 clones, over 90% being singletons. The input for sequencing was peripheral blood, taken on day 0 of AZD1222 vaccination. The receptors come from an adult in good health.

As for this clone: Other DNA variants within this sample encode the same CDR3. CDR3 residues: CASSSGANVLTF. CDR3 bases: TGTGCCAGCAGCTCTGGGGCCAACGTCCTGACTTTC. The rearrangement joins TRBV27 to TRBJ2-6; D remains ambiguous. The CDR3 runs to 12 residues. Trimming took 6 bases from V and 0 from J, leaving 0 bases between them. Germline V lookup: CDR1 MNHEY, CDR2 SMNVEV (reference sequence).

The chain recombines TRBV5-1 with TRBJ1-4; D not resolved. Trimming left V 1 base short and J 5 bases short, with 9 bases between. Germline CDR1 SGHRS, CDR2 YFSETQ. CDR3 length: 14 amino acids. CDR3 bases: TGCGCCAGCAGCTTGCTGGAAGTAAATGAAAAACTGTTTTTT. It is translated as CASSLLEVNEKLFF.

V and J are TRBV28 and TRBJ2-2; 7 nucleotides agree with TRBD1. This CDR3 is 14 amino acids long. J was trimmed by 1 base and V by 6 bases; bases with no gene match: 2. Looked up from germline, CDR1 is MDHEN and CDR2 is SYDVKM. The CDR3 protein is CASRGQMNTGELFF. The CDR3 coding sequence is TGTGCCAGCAGGGGACAGATGAACACCGGGGAGCTGTTTTTT.

The chain is built from TRBV5-1 and TRBJ1-1, with D uncertain. The CDR3 is made up of 16 amino acids. The V gene lost 4 bases and the J gene lost 0 bases, with 16 bases spanning the gap. CDR1 and CDR2 (germline): SGHRS, YFSETQ. CDR3 protein: CASSPVSGWMNTEAFF. DNA of the CDR3: TGCGCCAGCAGCCCGGTCTCCGGGTGGATGAACACTGAAGCTTTCTTT. Together with reference TRBV5-1 and TRBJ1-1, the CDR3 gives the full variable domain: KAGVTQTPRYLIKTRGQQVTLSCSPISGHRSVSWYQQTPGQGLQFLFEYFSETQRNKGNFPGRFSGRQFSNSRSEMNVSTLELGDSALYLCASSPVSGWMNTEAFFGQGTRLTVV.

V is TRBV3-1 (or the pseudogene TRBV3-2) and J is TRBJ2-7; no reliable D call. The CDR3 sequence is 11 residues long. Germline V gene data show CDR1 as LGHDT and CDR2 as YNNKEL (reference sequence). Trimming removed 1 base at V and 8 bases at J, with 6 bases between. The CDR3 region has the DNA TGTGCCAGCAGCCAAGCTGTCCAGCAGTACTTC. Amino acid sequence: CASSQAVQQYF.

J is TRBJ1-1 and V is TRBV7-2; D is unclear. The CDR3 has 13 residues. Germline values: CDR1 SGHTA, CDR2 FQGNSA. V was clipped by 0 bases and J by 3 bases, with 5 bases between them. The CDR3 DNA is TGTGCCAGCAGCTTAGCCCGGCACACTGAAGCTTTCTTT. Residues: CASSLARHTEAFF.

Only one count was recorded for this clone. The chain has TRBV5-6 and TRBJ1-3; 8 nucleotides line up with TRBD1. There are 15 residues in the CDR3. The junction had 3 bases not matched to a gene; V was cut back by 1 base and J by 3 bases. Germline lookup yields CDR1 SGHDT and CDR2 YYEEEE. This CDR3 reads CASSLTRGLGNTIYF. The CDR3 DNA sequence: TGTGCCAGCAGCTTGACCAGGGGGCTTGGAAACACCATATATTTT.

The chain is built from TRBV6-5 and TRBJ2-7; TRBD1 aligns across 7 bases. Germline loops: CDR1 MNHEY, CDR2 SVGAGI. Trimming removed 6 bases from V and 2 bases from J; junction bases left unmatched: 10. CDR3 length: 15 residues. CDR3 coding DNA: TGTGCCAGCAGCACCTGGGACAGCCCTACCTACGAGCAGTACTTC. Amino acids: CASSTWDSPTYEQYF.

The chain is built from TRBV18 and TRBJ2-2; D remains unclear. Germline CDR1 KGHSH, CDR2 LQKENI. CDR3 size: 13 residues. With 2 bases removed from V and 7 bases from J, the gap between germline ends came to 8 bases. CDR3 bases: TGTGCCAGCTCACCAATCGTAGGCGGGGAGCTGTTTTTT. Its translation: CASSPIVGGELFF.

This clone showed up just a few times. The CDR3 here is CASSHRGEQYF. For the CDR3, the DNA is TGTGCCAGCAGCCACAGGGGCGAGCAGTACTTC. This chain connects TRBV28 to TRBJ2-7; 7 nucleotides line up with TRBD1. The junction had 2 bases not matched to a gene; V was cut back by 6 bases and J by 6 bases. This CDR3 region has 11 residues. CDR1 is MDHEN and CDR2 is SYDVKM in the germline V gene. Complete variable domain (other parts from reference TRBV28 and TRBJ2-7): DVKVTQSSRYLVKRTGEKVFLECVQDMDHENMFWYRQDPGLGLRLIYFSYDVKMKEKGDIPEGYSVSREKKERFSLILESASTNQTSMYLCASSHRGEQYFGPGTRLTVT.

The genes are TRBV3-1 (or the pseudogene TRBV3-2) and TRBJ1-2; D uncertain. The CDR3 consists of 13 residues. The V gene's germline CDR1 is LGHDT and CDR2 YNNKEL (reference sequence). Trimming shortened V by 4 bases and J by 8 bases, and 14 bases separated the two germline ends. CDR3 amino acids: CASSPLDARGYTF. CDR3 nucleotide sequence: TGTGCCAGCAGCCCCCTTGACGCGAGGGGCTACACCTTC.

The rearrangement uses TRBV5-1 and TRBJ1-5, with D unresolved. The germline V gene encodes CDR1 SGHRS and CDR2 YFSETQ. Trimming took 0 bases from V and 4 from J, leaving 8 bases between them. CDR3 length: 14 amino acids. Here the CDR3 reads CASSLDSINQPQHF. The CDR3 DNA sequence: TGCGCCAGCAGCTTGGACAGCATTAATCAGCCCCAGCATTTT.

The genes are TRBV5-6 and TRBJ2-1; no definite D call. Germline CDR1 is SGHDT and CDR2 is YYEEEE. The germline V and J ends were trimmed by 0 bases and 3 bases, with 13 bases remaining between them. This CDR3 comprises 16 residues. The DNA for the CDR3 is TGTGCCAGCAGCTTGGGACCCCCGTTTAGCTACAATGAGCAGTTCTTC. Residues: CASSLGPPFSYNEQFF.

The V call is TRBV9, the J call TRBJ1-6, with D unresolved. The CDR3 covers 14 residues. Germline V gene data show CDR1 as SGDLS and CDR2 as YYNGEE. V lost 0 bases, J lost 5 bases, and 6 bases lay in between. This CDR3 reads CASSVGPDNSPLHF. In DNA, the CDR3 is TGTGCCAGCAGCGTAGGGCCGGATAATTCACCCCTCCACTTT.

The chain links TRBV28 to TRBJ1-1; D remains ambiguous. Deletions cut 7 bases from V and 0 bases from J, with 9 bases between. CDR1 and CDR2 from the germline V gene are MDHEN and SYDVKM. The CDR3 runs 13 residues. Here the CDR3 DNA reads TGTGCCAGCAAGGTGAGGATGAACACTGAAGCTTTCTTT. Its protein is CASKVRMNTEAFF.

This clone was seen a handful of times. The gene calls are TRBV6-5 and TRBJ1-1; TRBD1 might be the D (6 bases). Per germline, CDR1 MNHEY and CDR2 SVGAGI. The V end lost 8 bases, the J end lost 1 base, and 11 bases lay between the germline ends. The CDR3 contains 13 residues. The CDR3 sequence: CASVPTGNTEAFF. CDR3 nucleotide sequence: TGTGCCAGCGTCCCGACAGGGAACACTGAAGCTTTCTTT.

This sequence joins TRBV4-2 and TRBJ1-5, with D hard to call. Germline assignment: CDR1 LGHNA and CDR2 YNFKEQ. V was cut by 0 bases and J by 4 bases, with 13 bases left in between. This CDR3 region has 16 residues. The CDR3 nucleotides read TGTGCCAGCAGCCAAGAGAGCGCTGGCCGTAATCAGCCCCAGCATTTT. Residues: CASSQESAGRNQPQHF.

The chain uses TRBV27 and TRBJ2-7; TRBD2 aligns across 8 bases. The CDR3 runs 15 residues. CDR1 and CDR2 (germline): MNHEY, SMNVEV (reference sequence). Losses at the gene ends were 6 bases for V and 4 bases for J; bases not matched to a gene: 11. CDR3 coding DNA: TGTGCCAGCAGCCACCGGAGCGGGAGAGGTTACGAGCAGTACTTC. Protein product: CASSHRSGRGYEQYF.

The chain is built from TRBV29-1 and TRBJ1-2, with D uncertain. Per the germline V gene, CDR1 is SQVTM and CDR2 is ANQGSEA. V was shortened by 2 bases and J by 3 bases, with 16 bases between the two germline ends. CDR3 length equals 15 residues. Here the CDR3 reads CSVEPPLPGYYGYTF. For the CDR3, the DNA is TGCAGCGTTGAACCTCCGTTGCCGGGGTACTATGGCTACACCTTC. Full variable domain (outside the CDR3, taken from reference TRBV29-1 and TRBJ1-2): SAVISQKPSRDICQRGTSLTIQCQVDSQVTMMFWYRQQPGQSLTLIATANQGSEATYESGFVIDKFPISRPNLTFSTLTVSNMSPEDSSIYLCSVEPPLPGYYGYTFGSGTRLTVV.

The genes are TRBV7-9 and TRBJ1-1; possible D gene TRBD1, 5 bases. This CDR3 comprises 16 residues. Germline CDR1 is SEHNR and CDR2 is FQNEAQ (reference sequence). Between the trimmed V and J ends, which lost 8 bases and 0 bases, there was a span of 19 bases. CDR3 DNA sequence: TGTGCCAGCCGGCGGGGCACAGGACCAATGAACACTGAAGCTTTCTTT. It translates to CASRRGTGPMNTEAFF.

The gene calls are TRBV19 and TRBJ1-1; no reliable D call. The CDR3 sequence is 13 residues long. CDR1 is LNHDA, CDR2 SQIVND, per germline (reference sequence). Trimming left V 3 bases short and J 3 bases short, with 8 bases between. The CDR3 protein is CASSMSRYTEAFF. The CDR3 bases are TGTGCCAGTAGTATGAGCAGATACACTGAAGCTTTCTTT.

J is TRBJ2-1 and V is TRBV20-1; possible D gene TRBD2, 5 bases. V gave up 6 bases and J gave up 8 bases, with 11 bases separating them. CDR3 length: 11 residues. CDR1 is DFQATT and CDR2 is SNEGSKA in the germline V gene (reference sequence). CDR3 sequence: CSANEEDEQFF. The CDR3 coding sequence is TGCAGTGCCAATGAGGAGGATGAGCAGTTCTTC.

This chain links TRBV27 with TRBJ1-4; D uncertain. Trimming stripped 0 bases from V and 2 bases from J, with 7 bases between. Germline CDR1 reads MNHEY; CDR2 reads SMNVEV (reference sequence). The CDR3 loop spans 15 amino acids. The CDR3, as DNA: TGTGCCAGCAGTTTATCAACAGCTACTAATGAAAAACTGTTTTTT. This translates into CASSLSTATNEKLFF.

V gene TRBV10-3 combines with J gene TRBJ1-4; 7 nucleotides match TRBD1. Germline assignment: CDR1 ENHRY and CDR2 SYGVKD. The V and J ends lost 3 bases and 8 bases, in that order; junction bases with no gene match: 3. The CDR3 sequence is 13 residues long. This chain's CDR3 is CAISETGDEKLFF. The CDR3 DNA reads as TGTGCCATCAGTGAAACAGGGGACGAAAAACTGTTTTTT.

V usage is TRBV4-1 and J usage is TRBJ2-6, with D possibly being TRBD1 or TRBD2 (6 bases each). Deletions cut 1 base from V and 4 bases from J, with 14 bases between. The germline gives CDR1 MGHRA, CDR2 YSYEKL. This CDR3 has 17 amino acids. DNA of the CDR3: TGCGCCAGCAGCCAAGGGGGGGCAGGACCCGGGGCCAACGTCCTGACTTTC. It codes for CASSQGGAGPGANVLTF.

The rearrangement uses TRBV7-3 and TRBJ2-1; 9 bases match TRBD1. Unmatched junction bases numbered 5, after V lost 6 bases and J lost 2 bases. The CDR3 has 15 amino acids. Per the germline V gene, CDR1 is SGHTA and CDR2 is FQGTGA. The CDR3 region has the DNA TGTGCCAGCAGTCCCGGGACAGGGCCCTACAATGAGCAGTTCTTC. This codes for CASSPGTGPYNEQFF. Full variable domain (outside the CDR3, taken from reference TRBV7-3 and TRBJ2-1): GAGVSQTPSNKVTEKGKYVELRCDPISGHTALYWYRQSLGQGPEFLIYFQGTGAADDSGLPNDRFFAVRPEGSVSTLKIQRTERGDSAVYLCASSPGTGPYNEQFFGPGTRLTVL.

V is TRBV5-6 and J is TRBJ2-6, with no clear D. Germline assignment: CDR1 SGHDT and CDR2 YYEEEE. Trimming took 2 bases from V and 10 from J, leaving 10 bases between them. This CDR3 region has 13 residues. The CDR3 loop reads CASSLSFRNVLTF. The DNA of the CDR3 is TGTGCCAGCAGCTTATCATTTCGGAACGTCCTGACTTTC.